The 32 T cell receptor beta chains in this list originate from one sample, sequenced in a study of T cells in Graves' hyperthyroidism and ophthalmopathy. What was amplified from RNA transcripts were TCR beta CDR3 regions. HTBI primers drove first-round RT-PCR of the TCR CDR3. TCRdb used MiXCR to reprocess the multiplex PCR reads, holding one entry per CDR3 protein. Here the sample spans a few hundred thousand distinct CDR3 sequences, 17% being singletons. The sample was blood. The receptor set was obtained from a woman aged 18-30 years with Graves' ophthalmopathy.

This clonotype was observed once. The rearrangement joins TRBV28 to TRBJ2-3; 14 positions match TRBD2. The CDR3 is made up of 17 amino acids. Germline assignment: CDR1 MDHEN and CDR2 SYDVKM. J gave up 5 bases and V 4 bases, and 8 bases lay outside the gene matches. The CDR3 nucleotides are TGTGCCAGCAGTTCGGGGACTAGCGGGAGTTATGGAGATACGCAGTATTTT. This translates into CASSSGTSGSYGDTQYF.

This clonotype was seen ten or more times. V gene TRBV7-8 combines with J gene TRBJ2-1; D is unresolved. Per germline, CDR1 SGHVS and CDR2 FQNEAQ. V lost 1 base and J 9 bases, leaving 10 bases between the germline ends. The CDR3 is 13 residues long. This CDR3 is CASSLVRVGEQFF. As DNA, the CDR3 is TGTGCCAGCAGCTTAGTTCGGGTGGGTGAGCAGTTCTTC.

This clonotype has only a few counts. The V gene is TRBV20-1, the J gene TRBJ2-4; either TRBD1 or TRBD2 may fit D (5 bases each). Trimming stripped 7 bases from V and 6 bases from J, with 10 bases between. The CDR3 is 11 residues long. From germline, CDR1 is DFQATT and CDR2 SNEGSKA (reference sequence). CDR3 loop: CSGGGGNIQYF. The DNA of the CDR3 is TGCAGTGGGGGTGGGGGAAACATTCAGTACTTC.

This clonotype was counted at least ten times. The rearrangement links TRBV30 to TRBJ2-1; 7 nucleotides agree with TRBD2. V trimming: 5 bases; J trimming: 7 bases; junction bases outside the gene matches: 5. Germline-derived CDR1 and CDR2 are GTSNPN and SVGIG (reference sequence). The CDR3 is 12 amino acids. The CDR3 sequence is CAWSSGGNEQFF. Written as DNA, the CDR3 is TGTGCCTGGTCCTCGGGGGGTAATGAGCAGTTCTTC.

The chain is built from TRBV19 and TRBJ2-7; weak D call: TRBD2 (6 bases). The CDR3 extends over 15 amino acids. The V end was cut by 6 bases, the J end by 4 bases, with 19 bases between. Germline V gene lookup returns CDR1 LNHDA and CDR2 SQIVND (reference sequence). DNA for the CDR3: TGTGCCAGTAGCACCGACGGGAGCTGGTTATACGAGCAGTACTTC. It yields the protein CASSTDGSWLYEQYF.

This clonotype was seen more than once but under ten times. This may stem from a read error, because a much larger clone lies one nucleotide away. The chain has TRBV27 and TRBJ2-7, with D unclear. V shed 8 bases and J shed 6 bases, with 23 bases lying between them. Germline CDR1 and CDR2: MNHEY and SMNVEV (reference sequence). CDR3 size: 15 residues. The CDR3 sequence: CASGRAERKESEQYF. In DNA form, the CDR3 reads TGTGCCAGCGGTAGGGCCGAAAGGAAGGAATCCGAGCAGTACTTC.

V and J are TRBV6-1 and TRBJ2-1; TRBD2 matches at 10 bases. The CDR3 is 14 amino acids. Germline trimming cut 5 bases from V and 8 bases from J; bases unmatched to any gene: 6. Germline-derived CDR1 and CDR2 are MNHNS and SASEGT. This chain's CDR3 is CASSPSGGGDEQFF. DNA of the CDR3: TGTGCCAGCAGTCCTAGCGGGGGCGGAGATGAGCAGTTCTTC.

V gene TRBV4-3 combines with J gene TRBJ2-1, with a tentative D call TRBD1 (6 bases). CDR3 length: 20 residues. Germline V gene data show CDR1 as LGHNA and CDR2 as YSLEER. V was shortened by 0 bases and J by 3 bases, with 24 bases between the two germline ends. Here the CDR3 DNA reads TGCGCCAGCAGCCAAGATTGGGCCACAGGGAGATCCTACTACTACAATGAGCAGTTCTTC. The encoded protein is CASSQDWATGRSYYYNEQFF.

A word on this clonotype: Germline and junction disagree at one end, which may indicate a read error. The chain employs TRBV7-7 and TRBJ2-3; D not resolved. Germline CDR1 is SSHAT and CDR2 is FNYEAQ (reference sequence). The CDR3 sequence is 15 residues long. The CDR3 sequence is CASTLKQESTDTQYF. As DNA, the CDR3 is TGTGCTAGCACCCTTAAGCAGGAGAGCACAGATACGCAGTATTTT.

The rearrangement links TRBV6-1 to TRBJ2-3; 15 bases agree with TRBD2. The CDR3 consists of 16 residues. Germline CDR1 and CDR2: MNHNS and SASEGT. Germline trimming cut 6 bases from V and 5 bases from J; bases unmatched to any gene: 6. The DNA for the CDR3 is TGTGCCAGCAGGAGGACTAGCGGGGGGGAAAGAGATACGCAGTATTTT. Protein: CASRRTSGGERDTQYF.

This clonotype was counted ten times or more. Here the CDR3 reads CASSASGGAGETQYF. The DNA for the CDR3 is TGTGCCAGCAGTGCTAGCGGGGGGGCCGGAGAGACCCAGTACTTC. This sequence joins TRBV6-4 and TRBJ2-5, with TRBD2 matching over 12 bases. Trimming removed 4 bases from V and 4 bases from J; junction bases left unmatched: 4. The germline gives CDR1 MRHNA, CDR2 SNTAGT. This CDR3 comprises 15 residues.

This rearrangement joins TRBV18 to TRBJ1-2, with 12 bases identical to TRBD1. In germline, CDR1 is KGHSH, CDR2 LQKENI. Germline trimming cut 3 bases from V and 3 bases from J; bases unmatched to any gene: 2. This CDR3 has 15 amino acids. This chain's CDR3 is CASSPGQGAHYGYTF. The CDR3 region has the DNA TGTGCCAGCTCACCGGGACAGGGGGCCCACTATGGCTACACCTTC.

Ten or more counts support this clonotype. The chain carries TRBV5-1 and TRBJ1-1; 8 positions agree with TRBD1. J was trimmed by 6 bases and V by 1 base; bases with no gene match: 8. There are 15 residues in the CDR3. Germline V gives CDR1 SGHRS, CDR2 YFSETQ. CDR3 nucleotide sequence: TGCGCCAGCAGCTTGACAGGACAGGGATTTTCTGAAGCTTTCTTT. This sequence encodes CASSLTGQGFSEAFF. Full variable domain (missing parts from reference TRBV5-1 and TRBJ1-1): KAGVTQTPRYLIKTRGQQVTLSCSPISGHRSVSWYQQTPGQGLQFLFEYFSETQRNKGNFPGRFSGRQFSNSRSEMNVSTLELGDSALYLCASSLTGQGFSEAFFGQGTRLTVV.

CDR3 in DNA: TGTGCCAGCAGTGAAATAGGCACAGATACGCAGTATTTT. This encodes CASSEIGTDTQYF. The V call is TRBV6-1, the J call TRBJ2-3; no firm D call. The CDR3 loop spans 13 amino acids. The V gene lost 2 bases and the J gene lost 1 base, with 4 bases spanning the gap. Looked up from germline, CDR1 is MNHNS and CDR2 is SASEGT.

For this clonotype: One base away lies a much larger clone, so this may be a sequencing read error. This chain links TRBV3-1 with TRBJ1-5; tentative D call: TRBD1 (5 bases). Trimming left V 2 bases short and J 2 bases short, with 10 bases between. The germline V gene encodes CDR1 LGHDT and CDR2 YNNKEL (reference sequence). The CDR3 length is 15 residues. The CDR3 DNA reads TGTGCCAGCAGCCAATACCGGGGGGGCAATCAGCCCCAGCATTTT. Amino acid sequence: CASSQYRGGNQPQHF.

The chain couples TRBV19 to TRBJ2-7, with D tentatively TRBD1 or TRBD2 (5 bases each). This CDR3 contains 15 residues. Deletions cut 3 bases from V and 4 bases from J, with 16 bases between. Germline-derived CDR1 and CDR2 are LNHDA and SQIVND (reference sequence). The CDR3 here is CASSILPGTNYEQYF. The CDR3 coding sequence is TGTGCCAGTAGTATTCTGCCAGGGACGAATTACGAGCAGTACTTC.

J is TRBJ2-3 and V is TRBV28, with D possibly TRBD1 on 6 matching bases. V was pared by 2 bases and J by 2 bases, with 11 bases between. The CDR3 is 15 amino acids. Looked up from germline, CDR1 is MDHEN and CDR2 is SYDVKM. This CDR3 reads CASSLRDTYTDTQYF. CDR3 DNA sequence: TGTGCCAGCAGTTTAAGGGACACCTACACAGATACGCAGTATTTT.

This clonotype has just a few counts. The chain uses TRBV4-1 and TRBJ2-7, with D possibly being TRBD2 (5 bases). The V end lost 0 bases, the J end lost 3 bases, and 12 bases lay between the germline ends. CDR1 and CDR2 from the germline V gene are MGHRA and YSYEKL. This CDR3 contains 15 residues. The CDR3 here is CASSQDAAEYYEQYF. Here the CDR3 DNA reads TGCGCCAGCAGCCAAGATGCAGCGGAATACTACGAGCAGTACTTC.

This clonotype has more than one count but fewer than ten. The chain combines TRBV2 with TRBJ2-1; 9 nucleotides match TRBD1. V gave up 6 bases and J gave up 7 bases; unmatched junction bases: 7. This CDR3 is 14 amino acids long. Germline loops: CDR1 SNHLY, CDR2 FYNNEI. The CDR3 nucleotides are TGTGCCAGCAGCACCATGGACAGGGGAAATGAGCAGTTCTTC. Translating it yields CASSTMDRGNEQFF.

This clonotype was detected a few times. The CDR3 nucleotides are TGTGCCAGCCTCGGCCTTACGACTTCTAACTATGGCTACACCTTC. Translating gives CASLGLTTSNYGYTF. This chain uses TRBV27 with TRBJ1-2, with unresolved D. Trimming pared 8 bases from V and 0 bases from J, leaving 16 bases between. The germline CDR1 and CDR2 sequences are MNHEY and SMNVEV (reference sequence). The CDR3 has 15 amino acids.

The rearrangement joins TRBV5-1 to TRBJ2-1; TRBD2 might be the D (5 bases). Trimming stripped 0 bases from V and 5 bases from J, with 12 bases between. Germline V CDR1 and CDR2: SGHRS, YFSETQ. There are 15 residues in the CDR3. The CDR3 spells CASSLVLVRDNEQFF. CDR3 DNA: TGCGCCAGCAGCTTGGTACTAGTTCGGGACAATGAGCAGTTCTTC.

This clonotype was recorded a few times. This sequence joins TRBV5-5 and TRBJ2-5; 8 bases fit TRBD1. The germline gives CDR1 SGHKS, CDR2 YYEKEE (reference sequence). With V trimmed by 1 base and J by 5 bases, 4 bases remained unmatched. The CDR3 consists of 14 residues. DNA of the CDR3: TGTGCCAGCAGCTTGTGGACAGGGAGGGAGACCCAGTACTTC. Translation: CASSLWTGRETQYF.

As regards this clonotype: A much larger clone sits a single nucleotide away, making a read error possible. V and J are TRBV28 and TRBJ1-5, with unresolved D. The CDR3 extends over 12 amino acids. Germline CDR1 reads MDHEN; CDR2 reads SYDVKM. CDR3 sequence reads: CASSSSNQPRHF. DNA of the CDR3: TGTGCCAGCAGTTCCAGCAATCAGCCCCGGCATTTT.

This clonotype was detected ten times or more. The junction shows a germline mismatch at one end, possibly a read error. V gene TRBV7-7 combines with J gene TRBJ2-1, with 14 bases that match TRBD2. The CDR3 contains 15 residues. Germline assignment: CDR1 SSHAT and CDR2 FNYEAQ (reference sequence). CDR3 sequence: CASSRGLAGANEQFF. In DNA, the CDR3 is TGTGCTAGCAGCCGGGGACTAGCGGGAGCGAATGAGCAGTTCTTC.

In its sample, this clonotype was seen a few times. The gene calls are TRBV20-1 and TRBJ1-2, with D tentatively TRBD1 (6 bases). CDR3 length equals 13 residues. Germline CDR1 is DFQATT and CDR2 is SNEGSKA (reference sequence). CDR3 region: CSWTQWGLYGYTF. CDR3 nucleotide sequence: TGCAGCTGGACCCAATGGGGGCTCTATGGCTACACCTTC.

CDR3 amino acids: CATSARLADTQYF. CDR3 in DNA: TGTGCCACCAGCGCTCGTCTGGCAGATACGCAGTATTTT. The chain recombines TRBV24-1 with TRBJ2-3, with D hard to call. CDR1 is KGHDR and CDR2 is SFDVKD in the germline V gene. V shed 7 bases and J shed 4 bases, with 11 bases lying between them. The length of the CDR3 is 13 residues.

At least ten counts were recorded for this clonotype. The gene calls are TRBV7-8 and TRBJ2-1; perhaps TRBD2 as D (7 bases). The length of the CDR3 is 15 residues. Germline V CDR1 and CDR2: SGHVS, FQNEAQ. V lost 5 bases and J lost 3, with 14 bases in between. CDR3 in amino acids: CASSPEGGVYNEQFF. As DNA, the CDR3 is TGTGCCAGCAGCCCAGAGGGGGGGGTCTACAATGAGCAGTTCTTC.

This clonotype was seen only a few times. The chain joins TRBV5-1 to TRBJ2-3; TRBD1 matches 7 bases. Losses at the gene ends were 6 bases for V and 6 bases for J; bases not matched to a gene: 13. CDR1 and CDR2 (germline): SGHRS, YFSETQ. This CDR3 spans 15 amino acids. CDR3 loop: CASILGAGGIDTQYF. In DNA form, the CDR3 reads TGCGCCAGCATCTTAGGGGCAGGGGGTATTGATACGCAGTATTTT.

In its sample, this clonotype was seen many times. This chain uses TRBV30 with TRBJ2-7; D is perhaps TRBD1 (6 bases). This CDR3 comprises 13 residues. V dropped 3 bases and J dropped 1 base, with 10 bases sitting between them. CDR1 and CDR2 (germline): GTSNPN, SVGIG (reference sequence). CDR3 residues: CAWSRDTSYEQYF. The CDR3 DNA follows: TGTGCCTGGAGCCGGGACACTTCCTACGAGCAGTACTTC.

In this sample, this clonotype turned up a few times. J is TRBJ1-6 and V is TRBV3-1; D is uncertain. The CDR3 is made up of 18 amino acids. V lost 1 base and J lost 0, with 13 bases in between. CDR1 and CDR2 (germline): LGHDT, YNNKEL (reference sequence). This chain's CDR3 is CASSQGLWTGSYNSPLHF. CDR3 in DNA: TGTGCCAGCAGCCAAGGTTTGTGGACGGGCTCCTATAATTCACCCCTCCACTTT.

The genes are TRBV27 and TRBJ1-6; TRBD1 matches 7 bases. Losses at the gene ends were 6 bases for V and 11 bases for J; bases not matched to a gene: 7. Germline V gene data show CDR1 as MNHEY and CDR2 as SMNVEV (reference sequence). This CDR3 region has 13 residues. The CDR3 sequence is CASRQGMWTPLHF. The DNA of the CDR3 is TGTGCCAGCAGACAGGGGATGTGGACACCCCTCCACTTT.

This clonotype has a handful of counts. This chain connects TRBV4-1 to TRBJ2-7; D perhaps matches TRBD2 (7 bases). The CDR3 is 17 residues long. V dropped 3 bases and J dropped 4 bases, with 22 bases sitting between them. Germline CDR1 MGHRA, CDR2 YSYEKL. The CDR3 spells CASSQDPLGGLRYEQYF. In nucleotides, the CDR3 is TGCGCCAGCAGCCAGGATCCTCTCGGGGGGCTGAGATACGAGCAGTACTTC.